This TCR beta chain was captured by sequencing in a study of beta chain features in type 1 diabetes. Overall study findings and caveats: Shorter TCRB CDR3s, moderately but significantly so, marked every one of the four CD4+ subsets in Type 1 diabetes patients.

This clone was detected only a few times. Its antigen remains unidentified. CDR3 length: 13 residues. Germline V lookup: CDR1 SNHLY, CDR2 FYNNEI. The V end lost 8 bases, the J end lost 2 bases, and 9 bases lay between the germline ends. The isolated RNA, all of it, was reverse transcribed, so expressed TCRB transcripts were what got sequenced. Repertoires were generated with immunoSEQ multiplex PCR, while TCRdb's copy carries only in-frame clones and drops some. The data contain 100,000 to 150,000 clones, around a sixth of them singletons. This chain uses TRBV2 with TRBJ2-2; no clear D. The TCR comes from a man younger than 35 with type 1 diabetes. Sequences were obtained from central memory CD4+ T cells from blood. This CDR3 reads CASSPQNTGELFF. The CDR3 coding sequence is TGTGCCAGCTCCCCCCAAAACACCGGGGAGCTGTTTTTT.